These 13 T cell receptor beta chains share one sample of origin, sequenced in a study of cytomegalovirus exposure and HLA in healthy donors. The PCR was carried out with 60 Vbeta primers and 13 Jbeta primers. Libraries were prepared by immunoSEQ multiplex PCR; TCRdb keeps only in-frame clonotypes and omits some of them. The table has 150,000 to 200,000 clones, over 75% seen once. The sample consisted of PBMCs. The source of these receptors is a girl under three years old in good health and CMV-seronegative.

V gene TRBV14 combines with J gene TRBJ2-5; TRBD2 matches 7 bases. The ends lost 5 bases at V and 1 base at J; junction bases unmatched: 4. The CDR3 is 14 amino acids. CDR1 is SGHDN and CDR2 is FVKESK in the germline V gene. The CDR3 DNA reads TGTGCCAGCAGCGTCACGGGGGGCCAAGAGACCCAGTACTTC. Protein sequence: CASSVTGGQETQYF.

J is TRBJ2-7 and V is TRBV6-5; D remains unclear. The CDR3 runs 15 residues. Trimming left V 2 bases short and J 4 bases short, with 15 bases between. Germline loops: CDR1 MNHEY, CDR2 SVGAGI. The CDR3 is CASSYAGLHLYEQYF. The CDR3, as DNA: TGTGCCAGCAGTTACGCAGGTCTCCATCTTTACGAGCAGTACTTC.

The chain joins TRBV7-2 to TRBJ2-1; D unclear. The CDR3 extends over 14 amino acids. Germline CDR1 and CDR2: SGHTA and FQGNSA. V was clipped by 8 bases and J by 4 bases, with 15 bases between them. The CDR3 loop is CASVKPETYNEQFF. The CDR3 coding sequence is TGTGCCAGCGTGAAACCCGAGACTTACAATGAGCAGTTCTTC.

This sequence joins TRBV6-1 and TRBJ2-7, with a possible D match to TRBD1 (5 bases). The V gene lost 6 bases and the J gene lost 6 bases, with 9 bases spanning the gap. The CDR3 has 11 amino acids. Germline-derived CDR1 and CDR2 are MNHNS and SASEGT. The CDR3 loop is CASRPGFEQYF. CDR3 coding DNA: TGTGCCAGCAGGCCAGGGTTCGAGCAGTACTTC.

This rearrangement joins TRBV6-1 to TRBJ1-1; D is possibly TRBD1 (6 bases). Germline CDR1 MNHNS, CDR2 SASEGT. V lost 3 bases, J lost 7 bases, and 18 bases lay in between. CDR3 length equals 15 residues. The CDR3: CASSDGTGTGFEAFF. CDR3 bases: TGTGCCAGCAGTGACGGCACAGGGACGGGGTTTGAAGCTTTCTTT.

This sequence joins TRBV10-3 and TRBJ2-7, with D possibly TRBD1 on 5 matching bases. There are 12 residues in the CDR3. V shed 2 bases and J shed 10 bases, with 12 bases lying between them. The germline V gene encodes CDR1 ENHRY and CDR2 SYGVKD. CDR3 residues: CAISEVSGFQYF. In DNA form, the CDR3 reads TGTGCCATCAGTGAGGTTTCAGGGTTTCAGTACTTC.

V gene TRBV5-8 combines with J gene TRBJ1-5; TRBD1 is a possible D gene (5 bases). The germline V gene has CDR1 SGHTS and CDR2 YDEGEE. Trimming stripped 0 bases from V and 9 bases from J, with 16 bases between. This CDR3 spans 15 amino acids. The CDR3 protein is CASSLVQGGLGPQHF. In nucleotides, the CDR3 is TGTGCCAGCAGCTTGGTCCAGGGTGGGCTAGGGCCCCAGCATTTT.

The chain recombines TRBV5-6 with TRBJ2-7, with a possible D match to TRBD1 (7 bases). The CDR3 has 15 amino acids. CDR1 is SGHDT, CDR2 YYEEEE, per germline. Between the trimmed V and J ends, which lost 3 bases and 0 bases, there was a span of 13 bases. CDR3 nucleotide sequence: TGTGCCAGCAGCTCCGACAGGGAGGTCTCCTACGAGCAGTACTTC. It translates to CASSSDREVSYEQYF.

The chain recombines TRBV30 with TRBJ2-1, with D hard to call. Germline V gene lookup returns CDR1 GTSNPN and CDR2 SVGIG (reference sequence). V shed 2 bases and J shed 2 bases, with 10 bases lying between them. This CDR3 has 14 residues. CDR3 DNA sequence: TGTGCCTGGAGTTTGCCACTCCCCTACAATGAGCAGTTCTTC. It is translated as CAWSLPLPYNEQFF.

The chain carries TRBV5-1 and TRBJ2-7, with 9 nucleotides matching TRBD1. Germline V gene lookup returns CDR1 SGHRS and CDR2 YFSETQ. V shed 6 bases, J shed 0 bases, and the junction held 7 bases outside the gene matches. CDR3 length equals 15 residues. This CDR3 is CASNSGQGFSYEQYF. CDR3 nucleotide sequence: TGCGCCAGCAATTCCGGACAGGGGTTCTCCTACGAGCAGTACTTC.

This rearrangement joins TRBV21-1 to TRBJ2-7; TRBD1, the D gene given by the table, was not confirmed from the DNA. TRBV21-1 is termed a pseudogene. The CDR3 is 16 residues long. CDR3 in DNA: TGTGCCAGCAGCAAAGAGGGGGCCCCGGGATCCTACGAGCAGTACTTC. This encodes CASSKEGAPGSYEQYF.

This rearrangement joins TRBV7-3 to TRBJ2-1, with TRBD2 identical over 9 bases. This CDR3 region has 15 residues. J gave up 6 bases and V 0 bases, and 3 bases lay outside the gene matches. Germline CDR1 SGHTA, CDR2 FQGTGA. CDR3 nucleotide sequence: TGTGCCAGCAGCTTAACTAGCGGGAGTTTCAATGAGCAGTTCTTC. This sequence encodes CASSLTSGSFNEQFF.

The genes are TRBV4-1 and TRBJ2-1; TRBD1 matches at 8 bases. CDR1 is MGHRA, CDR2 YSYEKL, per germline. V shed 7 bases and J 7 bases; nucleotides not matched to a gene: 12. The CDR3 runs to 15 residues. The CDR3, as DNA: TGCGCCAGCAACAACCCAGGGGGCGCGAAGAATGAGCAGTTCTTC. Translation: CASNNPGGAKNEQFF.